This is a list of T cell receptor beta chains from one sample in a study of blood T cell repertoires in COVID-19. Assay: immunoSEQ multiplex PCR; the TCRdb copy retains only in-frame clones and omits some. The sample gives 250,000 to 350,000 clones, 80% to 90% of which show up once; about 4.3% is in the top ten. Sequencing was carried out using PBMCs or T cells enriched from blood (not recorded which). The receptor source for this set is a woman aged 25-40 years who had recovered from COVID-19. Each CDR3 is given with its conserved first and last residue. The D gene is left open where the match is weak. Only some rows state a clone size, as once, few, many or a class for expanded clones.

TRBJ2-3	TRBV9	-	TRBD2	CASSYTSRGGPPTDTQYF	TGTGCCAGCAGCTATACGTCGCGGGGGGGGCCCCCCACAGATACGCAGTATTTT
TRBJ1-1	TRBV15	-	-	CATSRPRGGHLEAFF	TGTGCCACCAGCAGGCCAAGAGGAGGTCACCTTGAAGCTTTCTTT
TRBJ2-7	TRBV28	-	TRBD1	CASRHPGQGFYEQYF	TGTGCCAGCAGACATCCGGGACAGGGGTTTTACGAGCAGTACTTC
TRBJ1-5	TRBV6-2/TRBV6-3	-	-	CASSYSKRQLNQPQHF	TGTGCCAGCAGTTACTCGAAGCGACAGCTCAATCAGCCCCAGCATTTT
TRBJ1-2	TRBV24-1	-	-	CATSTANYGYTF	TGTGCCACCAGCACAGCTAACTATGGCTACACCTTC
TRBJ2-3	TRBV6-4	-	TRBD1	CASSLDRGSTDTQYF	TGTGCCAGCAGCCTGGACAGGGGGAGCACAGATACGCAGTATTTT
TRBJ1-6	TRBV30	-	-	CAWDRRNSPLHF	TGTGCCTGGGACAGGAGAAATTCACCCCTCCACTTT
TRBJ1-2	TRBV12-3/TRBV12-4	once	-	CASVFFGDGYTF	TGTGCCAGCGTCTTCTTCGGAGATGGCTACACCTTC
TRBJ1-2	TRBV28	few	TRBD1	CASSSPGQGTYGYTF	TGTGCCAGCAGTTCACCCGGACAGGGAACTTATGGCTACACCTTC
TRBJ1-6	TRBV7-3	-	TRBD1	CASRSQGNSPLHF	TGTGCCAGCAGGTCACAGGGGAATTCACCCCTCCACTTT
TRBJ2-5	TRBV28	-	TRBD1	CASRNTGGLLETQYF	TGTGCCAGCAGAAATACAGGGGGCTTGTTGGAGACCCAGTACTTC
TRBJ1-6	TRBV19	once	TRBD1	CASRSGTGGPSPLHF	TGTGCCAGTAGGTCAGGGACAGGAGGCCCTTCACCCCTCCACTTT
TRBJ2-7	TRBV12-3/TRBV12-4	-	-	CASSFRQAYEQYF	TGTGCCAGCAGTTTTCGTCAGGCCTACGAGCAGTACTTC
TRBJ1-5	TRBV28	-	TRBD1	CASSDTGGGQPQHF	TGTGCCAGCAGTGATACAGGGGGCGGTCAGCCCCAGCATTTT
TRBJ2-3	TRBV18	-	TRBD2	CASSPPSGSVDTQYF	TGTGCCAGCTCACCACCTAGCGGGAGTGTAGATACGCAGTATTTT
TRBJ1-6	TRBV6-5	-	TRBD1	CASSYSTGGNSPLHF	TGTGCCAGCAGTTACAGCACAGGGGGAAATTCACCCCTCCACTTT
TRBJ1-2	TRBV7-9	-	-	CASSPDGSSGYTF	TGTGCCAGCAGCCCTGACGGGAGCAGTGGCTACACCTTC
TRBJ2-7	TRBV28	few	TRBD2	CASSLVGLAGAYEQYF	TGTGCCAGCAGTTTGGTAGGTTTAGCGGGGGCCTACGAGCAGTACTTC
TRBJ2-7	TRBV7-8	once	-	CASSLEVDSSYEQYF	TGTGCCAGCAGCTTAGAGGTGGACAGCTCCTACGAGCAGTACTTC
TRBJ2-7	TRBV6-5	-	TRBD1	CASTEPDRVSYEQYF	TGTGCCAGCACCGAACCCGACAGGGTATCCTACGAGCAGTACTTC
TRBJ1-5	TRBV19	-	TRBD1	CASSPTPGQVSNQPQHF	TGTGCCAGTAGTCCAACCCCGGGACAGGTTAGCAATCAGCCCCAGCATTTT
TRBJ1-2	TRBV21-1	-	-	CASRGQALGSYGYTF	TGTGCCAGCAGGGGGCAGGCCCTAGGTAGCTATGGCTACACCTTC
TRBJ2-7	TRBV19	-	-	CASSPWSSGSSYEQYF	TGTGCCAGCTCCCCTTGGAGTAGCGGTAGCTCCTACGAGCAGTACTTC
TRBJ1-1	TRBV19	-	TRBD1	CATRQGIMNTEAFF	TGTGCCACAAGACAGGGGATCATGAACACTGAAGCTTTCTTT
TRBJ1-1	TRBV6-5	-	-	CASSYTQGTEAFF	TGTGCCAGCAGTTACACGCAGGGCACTGAAGCTTTCTTT
TRBJ2-6	TRBV18	-	-	CASSSGQINSGANVLTF	TGTGCCAGCTCAAGCGGACAGATAAACTCTGGGGCCAACGTCCTGACTTTC